These 3 T cell receptor beta chains were sequenced from one sample in a study of Graves' ophthalmopathy and Graves' hyperthyroidism. Transcripts of RNA were the source for amplifying TCR beta CDR3 regions. HTBI primers served in a first-round RT-PCR, which a second-round multiplex PCR followed. Each CDR3 protein gets one entry after TCRdb re-called the multiplex PCR reads with MiXCR. The table includes about 620,000 distinct CDR3 sequences, 22% detected once. The sequencing input was peripheral blood. Every receptor here comes from a woman under 30 with stable Graves' hyperthyroidism. Some clones in this sample may be carry-over from other donors' samples.

CDR3 DNA sequence: TGTGCCAGCAGTTACACCTTGACATCTCCTAACTATGGCTACACCTTC. This gives the protein CASSYTLTSPNYGYTF. The chain has TRBV6-5 and TRBJ1-2; D ambiguous. CDR1 MNHEY and CDR2 SVGAGI come from the germline V gene. With 2 bases removed from V and 0 bases from J, the gap between germline ends came to 13 bases. The CDR3 length is 16 residues.

The rearrangement joins TRBV11-2 to TRBJ1-1; D may be TRBD1 (6 bases). The germline CDR1 and CDR2 sequences are SGHAT and FQNNGV. This CDR3 contains 15 residues. Trimming left V 2 bases short and J 10 bases short, with 20 bases between. CDR3 DNA sequence: TGTGCCAGCAGCTTAACGGAGAGGGGGGCGCAAGGAGCTTTCTTT. Translation gives CASSLTERGAQGAFF.

This clonotype appeared a few times. This chain joins TRBV7-9 and TRBJ2-5; D may match TRBD1 or TRBD2 (5 bases each). The CDR3 extends over 15 amino acids. The V gene's germline CDR1 is SEHNR and CDR2 FQNEAQ (reference sequence). V dropped 4 bases and J dropped 5 bases, with 17 bases sitting between them. CDR3 residues: CASSWGSPRGETQYF. In DNA form, the CDR3 reads TGTGCCAGCAGCTGGGGGTCCCCTCGAGGGGAGACCCAGTACTTC.